This T cell receptor (beta chain) stems from a study of T cell repertoires in cytomegalovirus infection. Remarks on this clonotype: The antigen is unknown.

Study-wide results and limits: Cumulative public TCR beta family frequency identified carriers of CMV plus the relevant HLA. CMV-specific HLA-C-restricted TCR beta clonotypes dominated the ex vivo response.

The CDR3 consists of 17 residues. Trimming at V came to 5 bases and at J to 3 bases, leaving 9 bases not matched to a gene. TCRdb processed the reads anew with MiXCR; each CDR3 protein has one entry. This sample has under 850,000 distinct CDR3 sequences, with 35% found just once. This chain joins TRBV12-3 or TRBV12-4 and TRBJ2-5; 13 positions agree with TRBD2. The sequence came from a human donor in good health (CMV status not recorded). Some clones in this sample may be carry-over from other donors' samples. Sequencing was carried out using PBMCs. CDR3 residues: CASSRRRLAGGEETQYF. The DNA of the CDR3 is TGTGCCAGCAGTCGTCGGAGACTAGCGGGGGGAGAAGAGACCCAGTACTTC.